A single sample gave rise to the 2 T cell receptor beta chains below, sequenced in a study of CD8+ T cells in alopecia areata. Extracted RNA was reverse transcribed, and the resulting cDNA served as sequencing template. Only in-frame clones appear in the TCRdb table, and some are missing; sequencing was by immunoSEQ multiplex PCR. The sample consists of around 200,000 clones, 55% to 70% of them appearing once. Treatment defined: oral pan-JAK inhibitor, 5-10 mg twice daily. Sequenced here: CD4+ T cells sorted from blood, sampled at week 4, from a patient treated with tofacitinib. The origin of the receptors is a human donor with alopecia areata.

The chain links TRBV5-4 to TRBJ1-2; D ambiguous. The germline gives CDR1 SGHNT, CDR2 YYREEE (reference sequence). This CDR3 contains 16 residues. Deletions cut 0 bases from V and 4 bases from J, with 16 bases between. The CDR3 reads CASSLAGVRRGYGYTF. CDR3 nucleotides: TGTGCCAGCAGCTTGGCCGGAGTCAGGCGAGGCTATGGCTACACCTTC.

The J gene is TRBJ2-5, the V gene TRBV2; D call uncertain. In germline, CDR1 is SNHLY, CDR2 FYNNEI. The length of the CDR3 is 15 residues. Trimming took 2 bases from V and 0 from J, leaving 10 bases between them. CDR3 amino acids: CASSENALYQETQYF. As DNA, the CDR3 is TGTGCCAGCAGTGAAAACGCCCTTTACCAAGAGACCCAGTACTTC.